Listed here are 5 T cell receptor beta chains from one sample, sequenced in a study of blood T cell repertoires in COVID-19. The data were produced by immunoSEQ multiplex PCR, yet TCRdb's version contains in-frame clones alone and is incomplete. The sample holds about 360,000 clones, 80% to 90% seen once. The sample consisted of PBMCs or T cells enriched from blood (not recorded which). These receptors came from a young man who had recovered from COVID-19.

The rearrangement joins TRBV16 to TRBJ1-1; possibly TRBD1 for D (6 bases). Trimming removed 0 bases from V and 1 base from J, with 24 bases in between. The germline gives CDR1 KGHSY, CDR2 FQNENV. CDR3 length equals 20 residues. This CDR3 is CASSQSGAYSSGERNTEAFF. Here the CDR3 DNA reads TGTGCCAGCAGCCAATCTGGTGCGTATTCCTCAGGGGAGCGGAACACTGAAGCTTTCTTT. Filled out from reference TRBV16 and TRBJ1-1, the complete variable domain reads GEEVAQTPKHLVRGEGQKAKLYCAPIKGHSYVFWYQQVLKNEFKFLISFQNENVFDETGMPKERFSAKCLPNSPCSLEIQATKLEDSAVYFCASSQSGAYSSGERNTEAFFGQGTRLTVV.

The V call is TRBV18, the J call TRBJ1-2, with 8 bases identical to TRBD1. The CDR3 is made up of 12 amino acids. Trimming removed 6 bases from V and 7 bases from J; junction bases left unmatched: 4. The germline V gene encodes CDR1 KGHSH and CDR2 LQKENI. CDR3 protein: CASSQDRAGYTF. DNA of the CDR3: TGTGCCAGCTCTCAGGACAGGGCTGGCTACACCTTC.

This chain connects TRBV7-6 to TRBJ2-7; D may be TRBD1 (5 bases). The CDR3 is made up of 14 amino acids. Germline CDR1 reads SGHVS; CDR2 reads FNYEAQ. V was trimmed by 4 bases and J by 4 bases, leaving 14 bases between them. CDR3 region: CASSSDRSGYEQYF. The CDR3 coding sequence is TGTGCCAGCAGCTCCGACCGATCAGGGTACGAGCAGTACTTC.

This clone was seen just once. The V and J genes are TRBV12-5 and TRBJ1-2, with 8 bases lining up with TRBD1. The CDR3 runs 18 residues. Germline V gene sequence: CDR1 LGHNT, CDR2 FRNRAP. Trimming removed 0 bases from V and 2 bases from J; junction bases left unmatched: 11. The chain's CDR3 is CASGLVNLGTGKNYGYTF. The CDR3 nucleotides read TGTGCTAGTGGTTTGGTAAACCTCGGGACAGGCAAAAACTATGGCTACACCTTC.

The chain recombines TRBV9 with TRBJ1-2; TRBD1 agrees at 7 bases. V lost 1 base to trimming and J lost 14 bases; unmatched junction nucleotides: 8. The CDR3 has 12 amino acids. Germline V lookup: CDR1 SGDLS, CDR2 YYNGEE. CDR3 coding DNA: TGTGCCAGCAGCGTATGGGACAGACCTGTGACCTTC. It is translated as CASSVWDRPVTF. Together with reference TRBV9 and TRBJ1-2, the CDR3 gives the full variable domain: DSGVTQTPKHLITATGQRVTLRCSPRSGDLSVYWYQQSLDQGLQFLIQYYNGEERAKGNILERFSAQQFPDLHSELNLSSLELGDSALYFCASSVWDRPVTFGSGTRLTVV.